This TCR beta chain emerged from a study of shared clonotypes between healthy human individuals (dated by TCRdb to the early 2020s). Background for the entire study: A couple of women and a few men aged 18 to 49 years were included in the cohort. Per donor, three plates each were used for CD4 naive and CD4 memory, two for CD8 naive, and one for CD8 memory. The study deeply sequenced blood TCR repertoires of about five healthy adults to estimate repertoire size and the extent of clonotype sharing between individuals. To increase sequencing depth and limit assay-specific biases, TCR repertoire library preparation and sequencing were carried out by different laboratories using diverse techniques. Leukapheresis yielded between about 0.8 and 9.5 billion PBMCs per donor.

Using the deep immunoSEQ assay, TCR CDR3 regions were amplified from genomic DNA by multiplex PCR. For each cell subset, the extracted genomic DNA was distributed evenly across all wells of several immunoSEQ 96-well plates, and each plate served as one replicate. For sorted subsets, around 200 ng genomic DNA, equal to tens of thousands of T cell genomes, was loaded into each replicate PCR. The purified libraries were quantified using a Qubit 3.0 fluorometer, sized with a Bioanalyzer 2100, and then quantified again using the KAPA Library Quantification kit. A separate single-read 150-cycle Illumina NextSeq 550 flow cell was used to sequence each immunoSEQ 96-well plate. In the source study's methods: Because the immunoSEQ output included only junctional sequences and no quality scores, the filtering could not be the same as the filtering used for full-length reads. Sequences were annotated with PyIR, a Python wrapper for IgBLAST v1.9, and V/J genes and CDR3 were assigned using IMGT germline references. Any read was removed if the V/J assignment was weak (E-value above 1e-6), the CDR3 was missing, or the read contained stop codons, out-of-frame junctions, or ambiguous translated residues. V3J clonotypes were defined as sequences sharing the same inferred V gene, J gene, and CDR3 amino acid sequence. Percentage overlap between repertoires was calculated by dividing the number of shared unique clonotypes by the size of the smaller repertoire. Richness of each repertoire was evaluated using RTK rarefaction, the Chao1 estimator, and Recon v2.1 estimates of unobserved clonotypes. For all TCRbeta clonotypes obtained by the gDNA method from several donors, generation probabilities were computed with OLGA. Held by TCRdb, this immuneACCESS table contains in-frame sequences only and omits some clones. Under half of the omission traces to an unresolved V gene where checked; the cause of the rest is unknown. For V, J and clone size, that table is used; D and trimming come from the DNA. The table for this sample lists about 1.4 million clones; roughly 96% of them were counted only once. The ten biggest clones cover approximately 1% of the sample.

A remark on this clone: The specificity of this receptor is unknown. Base-call qualities are not available, and no considerably larger clone is one nucleotide away.

The paper's findings and limits, for the study overall: Pairwise subsampling indicated that sequencing depth was expected to affect the degree of clonotype sharing among donors. Estimated clonotype richness was generally larger for naive than for memory subsets. The small number of donors limited the genetic and exposure-history diversity represented. When several donors were compared, the shared fraction of clonotypes was around 4.6% for naive CD4, over 3% for naive CD8, 2.3% for memory CD4, and roughly 0.4% for memory CD8. Sampling was limited to blood, and TCR repertoires in tissue likely differ from TCR repertoires in blood. Clonotypes shared by all four sorted-subset donors showed higher generation probabilities than non-shared clonotypes. Even with the large sequencing depth, rarefaction of the sorted-subset datasets indicated that sequencing was incomplete.

For CDR1 and CDR2, the germline V gene lists SNHLY and FYNNEI. Trimming at the junction amounts to 3 bases on V and 1 base on J, and the germline ends lie 12 bases apart. Counted from cysteine to phenylalanine, this CDR3 has 15 amino acids. The kept DNA is CDR3 alone, 45 bases in frame from the first base. Healthy HIV-negative adults with no recently reported acute infections or vaccinations were included as donors. Only Caucasian adults living in Nashville, Tennessee, USA were represented among the donors. CD4+ T cells were enriched through magnetic negative selection, after which naive cells were positively selected on CD45RA and the remaining negative fraction served as the memory subset. After blood collection by leukapheresis, PBMCs were isolated using Ficoll-Histopaque density gradient centrifugation and then cryopreserved in the vapor phase of liquid nitrogen. Analytical flow cytometry was used to check the purity and quantity of each magnetically sorted T cell population. From each sorted fraction, genomic DNA was isolated and quantified by UV absorbance on a Nanodrop 2000c.

Sample: naive CD4+ T cells sorted from blood. The cell subset or site label, read with the paper, signifies: CD45RA+ positively selected. Recombination joined TRBV2 with TRBJ1-1; TRBD1 could be the D gene, as 6 bases match. This clonotype was obtained from a man aged 30 to 45 in good health. CDR3 loop: CASSDPTDRNTEAFF. The DNA sequence follows: TGTGCCAGCAGTGATCCAACGGACAGGAACACTGAAGCTTTCTTT.